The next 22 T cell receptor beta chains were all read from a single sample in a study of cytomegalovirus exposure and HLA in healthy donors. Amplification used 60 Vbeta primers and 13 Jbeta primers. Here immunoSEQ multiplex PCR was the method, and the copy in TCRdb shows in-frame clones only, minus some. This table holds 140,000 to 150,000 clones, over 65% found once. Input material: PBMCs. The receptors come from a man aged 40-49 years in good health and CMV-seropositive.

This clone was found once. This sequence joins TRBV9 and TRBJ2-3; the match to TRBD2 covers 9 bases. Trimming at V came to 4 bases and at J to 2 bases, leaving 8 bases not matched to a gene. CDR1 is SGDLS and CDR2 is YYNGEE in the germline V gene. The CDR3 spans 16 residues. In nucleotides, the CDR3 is TGTGCCAGCAGCCCCCTCCTAGCGGGGTTCACAGATACGCAGTATTTT. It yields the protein CASSPLLAGFTDTQYF.

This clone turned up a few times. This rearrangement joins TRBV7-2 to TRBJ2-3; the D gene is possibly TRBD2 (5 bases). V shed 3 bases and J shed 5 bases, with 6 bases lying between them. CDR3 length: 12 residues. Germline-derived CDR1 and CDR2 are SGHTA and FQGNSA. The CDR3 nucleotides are TGTGCCAGCAGCTTTGCGGGAGATACGCAGTATTTT. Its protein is CASSFAGDTQYF.

CDR3 sequence (DNA): TGTGCCAGCAGCTTACTACTAGCGGGAGGGAGATACACAGATACGCAGTATTTT. It translates to CASSLLLAGGRYTDTQYF. V and J are TRBV7-9 and TRBJ2-3, with 13 bases matching TRBD2. Per germline, CDR1 SEHNR and CDR2 FQNEAQ (reference sequence). The CDR3 is made up of 18 amino acids. The V gene end was trimmed by 2 bases and the J gene end by 2 bases; junction bases not matched to a gene: 7.

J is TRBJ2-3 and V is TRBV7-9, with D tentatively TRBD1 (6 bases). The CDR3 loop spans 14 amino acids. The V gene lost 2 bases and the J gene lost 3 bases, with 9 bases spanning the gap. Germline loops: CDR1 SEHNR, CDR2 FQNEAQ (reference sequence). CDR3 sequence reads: CASSLKQGTDTQYF. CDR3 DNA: TGTGCCAGCAGCTTAAAGCAGGGGACAGATACGCAGTATTTT.

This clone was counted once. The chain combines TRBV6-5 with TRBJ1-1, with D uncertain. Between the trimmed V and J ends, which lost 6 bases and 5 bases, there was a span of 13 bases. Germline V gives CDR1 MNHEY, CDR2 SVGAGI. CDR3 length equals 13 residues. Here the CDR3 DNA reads TGTGCCAGCAGCCCCCAAGCGAAGACTGAAGCTTTCTTT. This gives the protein CASSPQAKTEAFF.

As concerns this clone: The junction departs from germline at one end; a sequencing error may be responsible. CDR3 bases: TGTGCCAGCGGCTTATTCCCCACGCCCCCGGGGACTTCCACAGATACGCAGTATTTT. The encoded protein is CASGLFPTPPGTSTDTQYF. The V call is TRBV7-9, the J call TRBJ2-3, with D possibly TRBD2 on 6 matching bases. The CDR3 consists of 19 residues. CDR1 is SEHNR and CDR2 is FQNEAQ in the germline V gene (reference sequence).

In nucleotides, the CDR3 is TGCGCCAGCAGCCAAACGGTAGGACTAGCGGGAAGTTGGAATGAGCAGTTCTTC. Translating gives CASSQTVGLAGSWNEQFF. The chain has TRBV4-3 and TRBJ2-1; 12 positions agree with TRBD2. From germline, CDR1 is LGHNA and CDR2 YSLEER. Losses at the gene ends were 2 bases for V and 7 bases for J; bases not matched to a gene: 12. The length of the CDR3 is 18 residues.

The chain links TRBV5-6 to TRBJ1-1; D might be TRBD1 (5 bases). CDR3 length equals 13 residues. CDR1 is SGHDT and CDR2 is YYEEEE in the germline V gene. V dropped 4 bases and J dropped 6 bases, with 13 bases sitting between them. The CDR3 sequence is CASSRPAGSEAFF. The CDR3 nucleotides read TGTGCCAGCAGCCGTCCAGCAGGGTCTGAAGCTTTCTTT.

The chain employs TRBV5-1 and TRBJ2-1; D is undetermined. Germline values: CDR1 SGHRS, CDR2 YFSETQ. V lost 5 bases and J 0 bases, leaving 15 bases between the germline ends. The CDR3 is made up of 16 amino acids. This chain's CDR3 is CASSPRLSSSYNEQFF. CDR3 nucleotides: TGCGCCAGCAGTCCCCGACTTTCGAGCTCCTACAATGAGCAGTTCTTC.

Here the CDR3 reads CASSSPAGGSYEQYF. CDR3 DNA sequence: TGTGCCAGCAGCTCTCCGGCGGGAGGGTCCTACGAGCAGTACTTC. V and J are TRBV28 and TRBJ2-7, with 9 bases that match TRBD2. This CDR3 spans 15 amino acids. With 6 bases clipped from V and 1 base from J, the junction kept 7 bases outside the gene matches. Per the germline V gene, CDR1 is MDHEN and CDR2 is SYDVKM. Full variable domain (missing parts from reference TRBV28 and TRBJ2-7): DVKVTQSSRYLVKRTGEKVFLECVQDMDHENMFWYRQDPGLGLRLIYFSYDVKMKEKGDIPEGYSVSREKKERFSLILESASTNQTSMYLCASSSPAGGSYEQYFGPGTRLTVT.

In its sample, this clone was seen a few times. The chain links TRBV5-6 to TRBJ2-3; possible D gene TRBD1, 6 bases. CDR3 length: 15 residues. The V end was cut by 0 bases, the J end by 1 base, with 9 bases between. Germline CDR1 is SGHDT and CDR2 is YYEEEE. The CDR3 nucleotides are TGTGCCAGCAGCTTGGGACAGGAGGGCACAGATACGCAGTATTTT. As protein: CASSLGQEGTDTQYF.

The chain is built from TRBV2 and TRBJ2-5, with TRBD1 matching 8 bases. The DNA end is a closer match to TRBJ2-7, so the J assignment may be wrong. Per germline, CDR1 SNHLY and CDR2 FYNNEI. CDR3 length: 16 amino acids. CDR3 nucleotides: TGTGCCAGCAGCGACGCGCCGGGACAGGCCCTTTACGAGCAGTACTTC. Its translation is CASSDAPGQALYEQYF.

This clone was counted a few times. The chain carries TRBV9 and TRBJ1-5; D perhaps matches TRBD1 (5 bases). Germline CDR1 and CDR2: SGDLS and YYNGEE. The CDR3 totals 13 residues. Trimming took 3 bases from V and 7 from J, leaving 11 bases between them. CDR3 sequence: CASSADSRQPQHF. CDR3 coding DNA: TGTGCCAGCAGCGCAGACAGTAGGCAGCCCCAGCATTTT. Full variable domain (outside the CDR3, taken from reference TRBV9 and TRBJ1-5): DSGVTQTPKHLITATGQRVTLRCSPRSGDLSVYWYQQSLDQGLQFLIQYYNGEERAKGNILERFSAQQFPDLHSELNLSSLELGDSALYFCASSADSRQPQHFGDGTRLSIL.

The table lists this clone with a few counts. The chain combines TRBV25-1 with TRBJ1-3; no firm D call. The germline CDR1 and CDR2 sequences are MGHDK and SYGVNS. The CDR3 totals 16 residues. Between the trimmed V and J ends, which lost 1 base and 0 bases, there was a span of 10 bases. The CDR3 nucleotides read TGTGCCAGCAGTGAATCACTGTTCTACTCTGGAAACACCATATATTTT. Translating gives CASSESLFYSGNTIYF.

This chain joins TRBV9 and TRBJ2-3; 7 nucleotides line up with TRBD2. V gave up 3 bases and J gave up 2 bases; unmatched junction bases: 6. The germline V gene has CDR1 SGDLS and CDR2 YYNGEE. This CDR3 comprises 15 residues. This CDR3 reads CASSGSGQNTDTQYF. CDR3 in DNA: TGTGCCAGCAGCGGTAGCGGGCAGAACACAGATACGCAGTATTTT.

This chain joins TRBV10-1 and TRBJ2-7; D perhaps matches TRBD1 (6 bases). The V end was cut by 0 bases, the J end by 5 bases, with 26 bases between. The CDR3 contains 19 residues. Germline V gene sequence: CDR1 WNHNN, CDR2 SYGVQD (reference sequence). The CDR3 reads CASSESRSGVGGNGHEQYF. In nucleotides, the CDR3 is TGCGCCAGCAGTGAGTCGAGGTCCGGGGTAGGGGGTAATGGCCACGAGCAGTACTTC.

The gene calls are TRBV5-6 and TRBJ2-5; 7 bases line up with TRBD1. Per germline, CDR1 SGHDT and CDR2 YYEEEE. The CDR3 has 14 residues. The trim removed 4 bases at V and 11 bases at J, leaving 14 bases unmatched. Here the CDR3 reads CASSAGTARGEQYF. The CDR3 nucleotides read TGTGCCAGCAGCGCCGGGACAGCCAGAGGGGAGCAGTACTTC.

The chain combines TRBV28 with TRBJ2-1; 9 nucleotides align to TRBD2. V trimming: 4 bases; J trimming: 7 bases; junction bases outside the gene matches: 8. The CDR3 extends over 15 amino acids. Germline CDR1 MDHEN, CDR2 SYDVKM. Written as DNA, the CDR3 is TGTGCCAGCAGTTCGACGGGACTAGCAGGTAATGAGCAGTTCTTC. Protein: CASSSTGLAGNEQFF. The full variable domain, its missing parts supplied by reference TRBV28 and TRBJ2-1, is DVKVTQSSRYLVKRTGEKVFLECVQDMDHENMFWYRQDPGLGLRLIYFSYDVKMKEKGDIPEGYSVSREKKERFSLILESASTNQTSMYLCASSSTGLAGNEQFFGPGTRLTVL.

CDR3 sequence: CASSYGRYEQYF. The CDR3 DNA reads as TGTGCCAGCAGCTATGGCCGCTACGAGCAGTACTTC. The chain carries TRBV5-6 and TRBJ2-7; D gene ambiguous. The CDR3 runs 12 residues. Germline-derived CDR1 and CDR2 are SGHDT and YYEEEE. V lost 3 bases, J lost 3 bases, and 7 bases lay in between.

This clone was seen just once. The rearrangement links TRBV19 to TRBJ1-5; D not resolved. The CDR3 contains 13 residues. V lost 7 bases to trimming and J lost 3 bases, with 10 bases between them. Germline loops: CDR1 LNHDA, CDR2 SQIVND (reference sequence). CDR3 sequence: CASTKRANQPQHF. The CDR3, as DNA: TGTGCCAGTACAAAGAGGGCCAATCAGCCCCAGCATTTT.

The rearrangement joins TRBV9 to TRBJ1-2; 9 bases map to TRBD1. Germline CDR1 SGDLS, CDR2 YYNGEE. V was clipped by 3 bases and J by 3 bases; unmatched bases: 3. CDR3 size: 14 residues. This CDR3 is CASSAQGADYGYTF. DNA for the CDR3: TGTGCCAGCAGCGCACAGGGGGCCGACTATGGCTACACCTTC.

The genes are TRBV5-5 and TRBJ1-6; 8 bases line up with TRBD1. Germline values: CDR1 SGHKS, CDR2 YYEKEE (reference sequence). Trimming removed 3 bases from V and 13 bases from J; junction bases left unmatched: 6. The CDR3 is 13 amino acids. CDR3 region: CASSSKDRAPLHF. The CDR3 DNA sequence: TGTGCCAGCAGCTCAAAGGACAGGGCGCCCCTCCACTTT.